A single sample gave rise to the 18 T cell receptor beta chains below, sequenced in a study of blood T cell repertoires in COVID-19. Using immunoSEQ multiplex PCR, the repertoire was profiled, and TCRdb retains in-frame clones only, with some absent. The table records roughly 200,000 clones, more than 75% of them present only once. Sequenced: peripheral blood. The receptors stem from a man in his forties or fifties with active or convalescent COVID-19.

The V call is TRBV11-3, the J call TRBJ2-7, with 9 nucleotides matching TRBD2. This CDR3 region has 17 residues. V lost 4 bases, J lost 0 bases, and 10 bases stayed unmatched. Germline lookup yields CDR1 SGHNT and CDR2 YENEEA. The CDR3: CASSSWDSSGISYEQYF. The CDR3 bases are TGTGCCAGCAGCTCCTGGGATTCTAGCGGGATCTCCTACGAGCAGTACTTC.

This rearrangement joins TRBV6-5 to TRBJ1-5; possibly TRBD1 for D (6 bases). The CDR3 consists of 14 residues. V was shortened by 4 bases and J by 4 bases, with 11 bases between the two germline ends. Germline V lookup: CDR1 MNHEY, CDR2 SVGAGI. CDR3 bases: TGTGCCAGCAGTTCCCACAGGGTAAATCAGCCCCAGCATTTT. Translated: CASSSHRVNQPQHF.

The rearrangement joins TRBV27 to TRBJ1-4; TRBD1 matches 10 bases. The CDR3 consists of 13 residues. After removal of 9 bases from V and 6 bases from J, the junction contained 4 bases not matched to a gene. Germline V lookup: CDR1 MNHEY, CDR2 SMNVEV (reference sequence). CDR3 protein: CARTGGFYEKLFF. The CDR3 coding sequence is TGTGCCAGGACAGGGGGCTTTTATGAAAAACTGTTTTTT.

The gene calls are TRBV19 and TRBJ1-1; 7 positions agree with TRBD1. Germline V CDR1 and CDR2: LNHDA, SQIVND (reference sequence). V was pared by 6 bases and J by 0 bases, with 7 bases of the junction left unmatched. This CDR3 has 15 amino acids. The CDR3, as DNA: TGTGCCAGTAGATCGACAGGGATCATGAACACTGAAGCTTTCTTT. This encodes CASRSTGIMNTEAFF.

The chain has TRBV4-1 and TRBJ1-3; D may be TRBD1 (5 bases). CDR1 MGHRA and CDR2 YSYEKL come from the germline V gene. The CDR3 has 15 amino acids. V was pared by 0 bases and J by 9 bases, with 15 bases between. The CDR3 reads CASSQDKAGLTTIYF. The CDR3 region has the DNA TGCGCCAGCAGCCAAGATAAGGCAGGGCTTACCACCATATATTTT.

This clone showed up just a few times. J is TRBJ2-7 and V is TRBV24-1; D not resolved. Germline V gene lookup returns CDR1 KGHDR and CDR2 SFDVKD. The V and J ends lost 4 bases and 2 bases respectively, with 2 bases between them. The CDR3 is 11 amino acids. In DNA form, the CDR3 reads TGTGCCACCAGTGACGCCTACGAGCAGTACTTC. Translation gives CATSDAYEQYF.

This CDR3 reads CSASRGGYTF. DNA of the CDR3: TGCAGTGCTTCCCGGGGTGGCTACACCTTC. The chain has TRBV20-1 and TRBJ1-2, with no clear D. This CDR3 contains 10 residues. CDR1 is DFQATT and CDR2 is SNEGSKA in the germline V gene (reference sequence). Trimming left V 5 bases short and J 7 bases short, with 8 bases between.

The genes are TRBV5-1 and TRBJ2-5; TRBD2 agrees at 8 bases. This CDR3 spans 15 amino acids. In germline, CDR1 is SGHRS, CDR2 YFSETQ. Unmatched junction bases numbered 11, after V lost 5 bases and J lost 5 bases. The CDR3 nucleotides read TGCGCCAGCAGTTCGGTAGCGGGGAGGCCGGAGACCCAGTACTTC. Residues: CASSSVAGRPETQYF.

Only a few counts were recorded for this clone. The chain recombines TRBV2 with TRBJ1-4, with a possible D match to TRBD1 (5 bases). The length of the CDR3 is 16 residues. Germline assignment: CDR1 SNHLY and CDR2 FYNNEI. The germline V and J ends were trimmed by 3 bases and 7 bases, with 18 bases remaining between them. CDR3 nucleotide sequence: TGTGCCAGCAGTGATTACCGGGCCTTTGGGGCTGAAAAACTGTTTTTT. Its translation: CASSDYRAFGAEKLFF.

The chain couples TRBV29-1 to TRBJ2-7; 7 nucleotides match TRBD1. CDR3 length equals 13 residues. Trimming took 7 bases from V and 0 from J; bases not matched to a gene: 6. Germline loops: CDR1 SQVTM, CDR2 ANQGSEA. Here the CDR3 DNA reads TGCAGCGCCCGAAGGGACAGCTCCTACGAGCAGTACTTC. Translation gives CSARRDSSYEQYF.

The rearrangement uses TRBV11-2 and TRBJ2-5; 8 positions match TRBD2. CDR3 size: 16 residues. The V segment lost 5 bases and the J segment 2 bases; nucleotides outside the gene matches: 10. Germline lookup yields CDR1 SGHAT and CDR2 FQNNGV. This chain's CDR3 is CASSPRIAGRQETQYF. CDR3 coding DNA: TGTGCCAGCAGCCCCCGCATAGCGGGGAGACAAGAGACCCAGTACTTC.

The chain carries TRBV28 and TRBJ1-4, with TRBD1 matching 12 bases. The junction had 6 bases not matched to a gene; V was cut back by 2 bases and J by 8 bases. This CDR3 contains 16 residues. Germline values: CDR1 MDHEN, CDR2 SYDVKM. The CDR3 sequence: CASSLLGQGAREKLFF. The CDR3 bases are TGTGCCAGCAGTTTACTGGGACAGGGGGCTCGGGAAAAACTGTTTTTT.

This chain connects TRBV5-1 to TRBJ2-2; a possible D gene is TRBD2 (5 bases). Trimming pared 0 bases from V and 6 bases from J, leaving 12 bases between. There are 15 residues in the CDR3. In germline, CDR1 is SGHRS, CDR2 YFSETQ. DNA of the CDR3: TGCGCCAGCAGCTTGGCCGAGGAGGTCCCCGGGGAGCTGTTTTTT. This encodes CASSLAEEVPGELFF.

In this sample, this clone turned up once. The chain is built from TRBV7-3 and TRBJ2-3; 7 nucleotides line up with TRBD2. Germline V lookup: CDR1 SGHTA, CDR2 FQGTGA. CDR3 length: 16 amino acids. Trimming cost V 3 bases and J 6 bases; bases outside gene matches: 12. The chain's CDR3 is CASSFRRRGSVDTQYF. The CDR3 DNA reads TGTGCCAGCAGCTTTCGCCGGCGGGGGTCAGTTGATACGCAGTATTTT.

This clone appeared once. This rearrangement joins TRBV9 to TRBJ2-1; D possibly corresponds to TRBD2 (6 bases). Trimming pared 0 bases from V and 7 bases from J, leaving 11 bases between. The CDR3 has 14 residues. The V gene's germline CDR1 is SGDLS and CDR2 YYNGEE. CDR3 residues: CASSVGGTMNEQFF. The CDR3 region has the DNA TGTGCCAGCAGCGTAGGCGGGACGATGAATGAGCAGTTCTTC.

CDR3 in DNA: TGTGCCAGCAGCTTAGTCGGGACTAGTACTACAGATACGCAGTATTTT. Translation gives CASSLVGTSTTDTQYF. V is TRBV7-9 and J is TRBJ2-3, with 8 bases matching TRBD2. The CDR3 has 16 residues. The ends lost 1 base at V and 3 bases at J; junction bases unmatched: 6. Germline lookup yields CDR1 SEHNR and CDR2 FQNEAQ (reference sequence).

The chain links TRBV12-3 or TRBV12-4 to TRBJ1-2; 8 bases are a match to TRBD1. The ends lost 6 bases at V and 8 bases at J; junction bases unmatched: 2. The CDR3 length is 11 residues. The CDR3 DNA follows: TGTGCCAGCAGCTGGACAGGGGGCTACACCTTC. This sequence encodes CASSWTGGYTF.

This clone was seen only once. The rearrangement links TRBV6-6 to TRBJ1-5, with 9 bases fitting TRBD1. This CDR3 is 14 amino acids long. Germline CDR1 and CDR2: MNHNY and SVGAGI (reference sequence). The V and J ends lost 7 bases and 6 bases, in that order; junction bases with no gene match: 7. This CDR3 is CASIRTGAGQPQHF. For the CDR3, the DNA is TGTGCCAGCATAAGGACAGGGGCTGGTCAGCCCCAGCATTTT.